The rows below give T cell receptor beta chains drawn from one sample of a study of shared clonotypes between healthy human individuals. Assay used: immunoSEQ multiplex PCR; TCRdb lists only in-frame clones, some missing. The sample lists millions of clones, about 95% seen once, with 0.1% to 0.15% in the top ten. Sequenced sample: naive CD4+ T cells sorted from blood. These receptors were collected from a man aged 18 to 35 in good health. The CDR3 runs from the conserved cysteine through the conserved F or W.

v_call | cdr3_aa
TRBV5-4 | CASSLGGAINADTQYF
TRBV4-1 | CASSQGGPGTQYF
TRBV9 | CASSVGGHGTEAFF
TRBV7-2 | CASSSGQVFYEQYF
TRBV5-6 | CASRVGMRETQYF
TRBV7-2 | CASRTEGLAQPQHF
TRBV5-4 | CASSYGEGRNYGYTF
TRBV6-4 | CASSEQFGSPLHF
TRBV9 | CASSGTSGSSYNEQFF
TRBV6-1 | CASIKDRTNTGELFF
TRBV10-3 | CAITRSGSYEQYF
TRBV7-2 | CASSLAGQGIHNEQFF
TRBV5-1 | CASSLVVSSYNEQFF
TRBV5-1 | CASSFRGARAKNIQYF
TRBV25-1 | CASSSIITGGAGYGYTF
TRBV6-1 | CASSDSQGPYGYTF
TRBV5-1 | CASSLVGSGRAEVHEQFF
TRBV5-4 | CASSRADRSSYEQYF
TRBV7-9 | CASSLAGTENYEQYF
TRBV5-1 | CASSLVGRGTDTQYF
TRBV10-1 | CASTTGTSGKDTQYF
TRBV18 | CASSPLANGETQYF
TRBV28 | CASTTSGANVLTF
TRBV6-1 | CASGADYSTDTQYF
TRBV7-8 | CASSKAFLNTEAFF
TRBV5-4 | CASSLTSGRWDEQFF
TRBV5-4 | CASSAGLAETTTGELFF
TRBV2 | CASRDGAGLGSNEQFF
TRBV5-6 | CASSLTSRDGELFF
TRBV6-5 | CASRGGRTYGYTF
TRBV6-5 | CASHRGRDLFF
TRBV2 | CASSEATSAGQNQPQHF
TRBV7-2 | CASSTVSAYEQYF
TRBV19 | CASSSLGEGREKLFF
TRBV5-1 | CASSSRTGSVETQYF
TRBV9 | CASSPGTSGGSGSFDEQFF
TRBV6-1 | CASSEGRTRETQYF
TRBV28 | CASSWAQANTEAFF
TRBV6-5 | CASSYMGEETQYF
TRBV5-1 | CASSLQGRLYNEQFF
TRBV6-6 | CASTNPTQISGYTF
TRBV6-4 | CASSEGGRPQHF
TRBV5-1 | CASSLSRIRDEQFF
TRBV28 | CASGSGGASETQYF
TRBV6-6 | CASRTQTDTQYF
TRBV27 | CASSIIGSGTSGTEQYF
TRBV5-6 | CASSLGGEQFF
TRBV12-5 | CASAMDSEAFF
TRBV4-1 | CASSQEEGRAQHF
TRBV30 | CACHYSYNSPLHF